These 32 T cell receptor beta chains share one sample of origin, sequenced in a study of CD8+ T cells in alopecia areata. RNA was extracted and reverse transcribed into cDNA as the sequencing template. Here immunoSEQ multiplex PCR was the method, and the copy in TCRdb shows in-frame clones only, minus some. The sample includes 140,000 to 150,000 clones, around three fifths of them seen just once. Here the sequenced sample was CD4+ T cells sorted from blood, taken at week 0. The receptor source for this set is a human donor with alopecia areata.

This sequence joins TRBV2 and TRBJ2-7; D tentatively reads TRBD1 or TRBD2 (5 bases each). Looked up from germline, CDR1 is SNHLY and CDR2 is FYNNEI. Trimming stripped 6 bases from V and 3 bases from J, with 15 bases between. This CDR3 is built from 14 residues. The CDR3 spells CASRDEGTSYEQYF. The CDR3 DNA reads TGTGCCAGCAGAGACGAGGGGACCAGCTACGAGCAGTACTTC.

The V call is TRBV5-6, the J call TRBJ1-2; D unresolved. The V end was cut by 2 bases, the J end by 2 bases, with 13 bases between. CDR3 length equals 15 residues. Germline CDR1 and CDR2: SGHDT and YYEEEE. In nucleotides, the CDR3 is TGTGCCAGCAGCTTCTTTTCAGTTCAGAACTATGGCTACACCTTC. Residues: CASSFFSVQNYGYTF.

The chain uses TRBV10-3 and TRBJ2-1; the D gene is possibly TRBD2 (6 bases). This CDR3 is 12 amino acids long. Germline lookup yields CDR1 ENHRY and CDR2 SYGVKD. Between the trimmed V and J ends, which lost 8 bases and 5 bases, there was a span of 10 bases. The CDR3 spells CAIGTLNNEQFF. In DNA form, the CDR3 reads TGTGCCATCGGGACTCTGAACAATGAGCAGTTCTTC.

V and J are TRBV2 and TRBJ1-1; perhaps TRBD1 as D (5 bases). The V gene lost 8 bases and the J gene lost 0 bases, with 10 bases spanning the gap. The CDR3 is 13 residues long. Germline V gives CDR1 SNHLY, CDR2 FYNNEI. CDR3 protein: CASWDLMNTEAFF. CDR3 sequence (DNA): TGTGCCAGCTGGGACCTCATGAACACTGAAGCTTTCTTT.

This chain links TRBV20-1 with TRBJ2-5; a weak D match, TRBD2 (5 bases). This CDR3 contains 11 residues. Germline loops: CDR1 DFQATT, CDR2 SNEGSKA (reference sequence). V was trimmed by 6 bases and J by 0 bases, leaving 5 bases between them. CDR3 in DNA: TGCAGTGCCGGGGACCAAGAGACCCAGTACTTC. Its translation: CSAGDQETQYF.

This chain links TRBV25-1 with TRBJ1-2, with no clear D. Germline-derived CDR1 and CDR2 are MGHDK and SYGVNS. The CDR3 consists of 14 residues. V was clipped by 3 bases and J by 4 bases, with 12 bases between them. The CDR3 region is CASSDSGEGYGYTF. CDR3 DNA sequence: TGTGCCAGCAGTGATAGCGGGGAGGGCTATGGCTACACCTTC.

The chain couples TRBV11-2 to TRBJ2-2; D is ambiguous. The V end was cut by 8 bases, the J end by 4 bases, with 14 bases between. CDR1 is SGHAT and CDR2 is FQNNGV in the germline V gene. This CDR3 comprises 14 residues. The CDR3 coding sequence is TGTGCCAGCGCTCCGGGTGTCGTCACCGGGGAGCTGTTTTTT. Residues: CASAPGVVTGELFF.

The chain is built from TRBV4-2 and TRBJ1-2; weak D call: TRBD1 (6 bases). The germline gives CDR1 LGHNA, CDR2 YNFKEQ. Trimming shortened V by 4 bases and J by 1 base, and 19 bases separated the two germline ends. The CDR3 loop spans 17 amino acids. The chain's CDR3 is CASSPTMRGDSNYGYTF. CDR3 bases: TGTGCCAGCAGCCCGACGATGAGGGGGGATAGTAACTATGGCTACACCTTC.

This chain connects TRBV9 to TRBJ2-5; D is possibly TRBD2 (6 bases). In germline, CDR1 is SGDLS, CDR2 YYNGEE. The V end was cut by 0 bases, the J end by 7 bases, with 10 bases between. The CDR3 is 13 amino acids. CDR3 in amino acids: CASSVADGGTQYF. In nucleotides, the CDR3 is TGTGCCAGCAGCGTAGCTGACGGGGGGACCCAGTACTTC.

In its sample, this clone was seen once. The chain links TRBV30 to TRBJ1-4; unclear D gene. V dropped 1 base and J dropped 14 bases, with 11 bases sitting between them. The CDR3 has 11 residues. Germline V lookup: CDR1 GTSNPN, CDR2 SVGIG (reference sequence). CDR3 bases: TGTGCCTGGAGTGGAAGCCGCATCCTGTTTTTT. Translated, it gives CAWSGSRILFF. Full variable domain (remainder filled in from reference TRBV30 and TRBJ1-4): SQTIHQWPATLVQPVGSPLSLECTVEGTSNPNLYWYRQAAGRGLQLLFYSVGIGQISSEVPQNLSASRPQDRQFILSSKKLLLSDSGFYLCAWSGSRILFFGSGTQLSVL.

As for this clone: This may be a read error: a much more frequent sequence differs by one nucleotide. This rearrangement joins TRBV28 to TRBJ2-7; D unclear. The CDR3 runs to 12 residues. The V and J ends lost 5 bases and 4 bases respectively, with 9 bases between them. In germline, CDR1 is MDHEN, CDR2 SYDVKM. Here the CDR3 reads CASSQGSYEQYF. The CDR3, as DNA: TGTGCCAGCAGTCAAGGGTCTTACGAGCAGTACTTC. The whole variable domain, filled in from reference TRBV28 and TRBJ2-7, reads DVKVTQSSRYLVKRTGEKVFLECVQDMDHENMFWYRQDPGLGLRLIYFSYDVKMKEKGDIPEGYSVSREKKERFSLILESASTNQTSMYLCASSQGSYEQYFGPGTRLTVT.

This sequence joins TRBV7-2 and TRBJ1-2; 10 bases fit TRBD1. Unmatched junction bases numbered 4, after V lost 5 bases and J lost 4 bases. Germline CDR1 SGHTA, CDR2 FQGNSA. CDR3 length: 14 amino acids. The CDR3 region is CASSTGQGTYGYTF. In DNA form, the CDR3 reads TGTGCCAGCAGCACGGGACAGGGGACCTATGGCTACACCTTC. Together with reference TRBV7-2 and TRBJ1-2, the CDR3 gives the full variable domain: GAGVSQSPSNKVTEKGKDVELRCDPISGHTALYWYRQSLGQGLEFLIYFQGNSAPDKSGLPSDRFSAERTGGSVSTLTIQRTQQEDSAVYLCASSTGQGTYGYTFGSGTRLTVV.

This rearrangement joins TRBV6-5 to TRBJ2-3; D uncertain. The CDR3 contains 15 residues. Trimming stripped 0 bases from V and 0 bases from J, with 7 bases between. Per germline, CDR1 MNHEY and CDR2 SVGAGI. CDR3 residues: CASSYSGYSTDTQYF. In nucleotides, the CDR3 is TGTGCCAGCAGTTACTCGGGGTATAGCACAGATACGCAGTATTTT.

This clone was found a few times. This chain joins TRBV5-6 and TRBJ1-2; weak D call: TRBD1 (5 bases). The CDR3 runs 13 residues. Germline V gene sequence: CDR1 SGHDT, CDR2 YYEEEE. With 2 bases removed from V and 2 bases from J, the gap between germline ends came to 7 bases. The CDR3 sequence is CASSFDSNYGYTF. The CDR3 DNA reads as TGTGCCAGCAGCTTTGACAGCAACTATGGCTACACCTTC.

The rearrangement joins TRBV7-9 to TRBJ2-1; 9 nucleotides align to TRBD1. CDR3 length: 15 residues. V was clipped by 1 base and J by 5 bases; unmatched bases: 3. Germline V CDR1 and CDR2: SEHNR, FQNEAQ (reference sequence). The CDR3 coding sequence is TGTGCCAGCAGCTTAGGGACAGGGGTTAACAATGAGCAGTTCTTC. It specifies CASSLGTGVNNEQFF.

The chain links TRBV7-9 to TRBJ2-5, with D unclear. The CDR3 sequence is 13 residues long. Trimming took 2 bases from V and 3 from J, leaving 7 bases between them. CDR1 is SEHNR, CDR2 FQNEAQ, per germline (reference sequence). This chain's CDR3 is CASSLRAEETQYF. CDR3 DNA: TGTGCCAGCAGCTTACGGGCCGAAGAGACCCAGTACTTC.

The table lists this clone with a few counts. V is TRBV10-3 and J is TRBJ2-3, with TRBD2 as a possible D gene (5 bases). The germline V and J ends were trimmed by 3 bases and 3 bases, with 10 bases remaining between them. Germline CDR1 is ENHRY and CDR2 is SYGVKD. This CDR3 has 14 residues. CDR3 nucleotide sequence: TGTGCCATCAGTGAAGGCGGCGGGACAGATACGCAGTATTTT. This sequence encodes CAISEGGGTDTQYF.

This clone was recorded a few times. The chain has TRBV15 and TRBJ1-1; D unclear. Germline CDR1 and CDR2: LNHNV and YYDKDF (reference sequence). Trimming cost V 2 bases and J 0 bases, with 16 bases left between them. The CDR3 has 17 residues. CDR3 protein: CATSRSLLRSVNTEAFF. The CDR3 DNA follows: TGTGCCACCAGCAGATCCCTCCTCCGGTCGGTGAACACTGAAGCTTTCTTT. The complete variable domain, with remaining parts taken from reference TRBV15 and TRBJ1-1, reads DAMVIQNPRYQVTQFGKPVTLSCSQTLNHNVMYWYQQKSSQAPKLLFHYYDKDFNNEADTPDNFQSRRPNTSFCFLDIRSPGLGDTAMYLCATSRSLLRSVNTEAFFGQGTRLTVV.

A few counts support this clone. CDR3 sequence: CASSFYGETQYF. CDR3 DNA sequence: TGCGCCAGCAGCTTCTATGGGGAGACCCAGTACTTC. J is TRBJ2-5 and V is TRBV5-1; no clear D. Trimming removed 2 bases at V and 5 bases at J, with 7 bases between. Germline CDR1 and CDR2: SGHRS and YFSETQ. The CDR3 is 12 amino acids. Drawing the rest from reference TRBV5-1 and TRBJ2-5, the complete variable domain is KAGVTQTPRYLIKTRGQQVTLSCSPISGHRSVSWYQQTPGQGLQFLFEYFSETQRNKGNFPGRFSGRQFSNSRSEMNVSTLELGDSALYLCASSFYGETQYFGPGTRLLVL.

V usage is TRBV29-1 and J usage is TRBJ1-1; D is ambiguous. Trimming stripped 4 bases from V and 1 base from J, with 10 bases between. The CDR3 covers 13 residues. Per germline, CDR1 SQVTM and CDR2 ANQGSEA. This CDR3 is CSVGGRQNTEAFF. The DNA for the CDR3 is TGCAGCGTTGGAGGTCGGCAGAACACTGAAGCTTTCTTT. Full variable domain (remainder filled in from reference TRBV29-1 and TRBJ1-1): SAVISQKPSRDICQRGTSLTIQCQVDSQVTMMFWYRQQPGQSLTLIATANQGSEATYESGFVIDKFPISRPNLTFSTLTVSNMSPEDSSIYLCSVGGRQNTEAFFGQGTRLTVV.

This sequence joins TRBV29-1 and TRBJ2-5; D unresolved. CDR3 size: 12 residues. Germline V gene sequence: CDR1 SQVTM, CDR2 ANQGSEA. V was cut by 4 bases and J by 0 bases, with 6 bases left in between. The DNA of the CDR3 is TGCAGCGTTGTACGGAACCAAGAGACCCAGTACTTC. It encodes CSVVRNQETQYF.

This clone was observed a few times. The chain links TRBV5-6 to TRBJ2-3; 12 bases match TRBD2. The ends lost 4 bases at V and 11 bases at J; junction bases unmatched: 11. The CDR3 has 15 residues. Germline V gives CDR1 SGHDT, CDR2 YYEEEE. The CDR3 DNA sequence: TGTGCCAGCAGCCGGGGACTAGCGGGCCATAACGAGCAGTATTTT. It codes for CASSRGLAGHNEQYF.

The chain has TRBV4-1 and TRBJ2-1; D is undetermined. The CDR3 runs 16 residues. Germline V CDR1 and CDR2: MGHRA, YSYEKL. Trimming left V 4 bases short and J 3 bases short, with 16 bases between. CDR3 bases: TGCGCCAGCAGCCGAAATGTGGGTCCGAACTACAATGAGCAGTTCTTC. Translation: CASSRNVGPNYNEQFF.

This clone occurred a few times. The chain uses TRBV7-2 and TRBJ2-2; D is unclear. CDR3 length: 14 amino acids. In germline, CDR1 is SGHTA, CDR2 FQGNSA. Trimming pared 5 bases from V and 0 bases from J, leaving 7 bases between. CDR3 sequence (DNA): TGTGCCAGCAGCCGCTTAGCGAACACCGGGGAGCTGTTTTTT. Its protein is CASSRLANTGELFF.

The chain couples TRBV7-2 to TRBJ2-1; D unclear. Trimming took off 0 bases at V and 6 bases at J, with 6 bases between the two ends. The CDR3 is 13 residues long. Looked up from germline, CDR1 is SGHTA and CDR2 is FQGNSA. As DNA, the CDR3 is TGTGCCAGCAGCTTAGCAGGTGGCAATGAGCAGTTCTTC. The encoded protein is CASSLAGGNEQFF.

This clone has more than one count but fewer than ten. The gene calls are TRBV29-1 and TRBJ2-5; D possibly uses TRBD1 or TRBD2 (6 bases each). The CDR3 is made up of 13 amino acids. Trimming removed 7 bases from V and 5 bases from J, with 17 bases in between. The germline CDR1 and CDR2 sequences are SQVTM and ANQGSEA. The CDR3 sequence is CSGRRGHGETQYF. The CDR3 nucleotides read TGCAGCGGTCGTCGGGGGCATGGGGAGACCCAGTACTTC.

This clone was recorded a few times. The chain is built from TRBV5-1 and TRBJ1-2; no definite D call. V was clipped by 5 bases and J by 6 bases, with 14 bases between them. The CDR3 consists of 13 residues. CDR1 is SGHRS and CDR2 is YFSETQ in the germline V gene. CDR3: CASRSQLSDGYTF. For the CDR3, the DNA is TGCGCCAGCAGAAGTCAGTTGAGTGATGGCTACACCTTC.

The V call is TRBV29-1, the J call TRBJ2-1; 8 bases align to TRBD2. This CDR3 has 15 amino acids. CDR1 is SQVTM, CDR2 ANQGSEA, per germline. V lost 6 bases and J lost 0; bases outside the gene matches: 7. CDR3 protein: CSVRTGGSSYNEQFF. CDR3 coding DNA: TGCAGCGTCCGGACGGGGGGGAGCTCCTACAATGAGCAGTTCTTC.

In this sample, this clone turned up once. This rearrangement joins TRBV5-1 to TRBJ1-1; D unresolved. The V end lost 2 bases, the J end lost 0 bases, and 11 bases lay between the germline ends. Germline lookup yields CDR1 SGHRS and CDR2 YFSETQ. This CDR3 contains 15 residues. As DNA, the CDR3 is TGCGCCAGCAGCTTATCGGTCGGGATGAACACTGAAGCTTTCTTT. Residues: CASSLSVGMNTEAFF.

The chain uses TRBV9 and TRBJ2-3, with 12 bases that match TRBD1. The length of the CDR3 is 17 residues. CDR1 and CDR2 from the germline V gene are SGDLS and YYNGEE. J was trimmed by 4 bases and V by 0 bases; bases with no gene match: 6. The CDR3 is CASSVATGQGASDTQYF. DNA for the CDR3: TGTGCCAGCAGCGTAGCTACGGGACAGGGGGCTTCAGATACGCAGTATTTT.

The rearrangement uses TRBV9 and TRBJ1-2, with TRBD1 identical over 9 bases. J was trimmed by 8 bases and V by 6 bases; bases with no gene match: 8. The CDR3 totals 13 residues. Germline CDR1 and CDR2: SGDLS and YYNGEE. This chain's CDR3 is CASNTPGQGGYTF. In DNA form, the CDR3 reads TGTGCCAGCAACACACCGGGACAGGGAGGCTACACCTTC.

J is TRBJ1-2 and V is TRBV7-2; D is unresolved. The CDR3 consists of 11 residues. Germline-derived CDR1 and CDR2 are SGHTA and FQGNSA. V shed 3 bases and J shed 7 bases, with 6 bases lying between them. The CDR3 sequence is CASSLGFGYTF. The CDR3 DNA is TGTGCCAGCAGCTTGGGGTTTGGCTACACCTTC.